This T cell receptor beta chain was recovered during a study of CD8 T cells in ankylosing spondylitis. Study results and caveats: Clones linked to disease were reported to show significant enrichment in matched ankylosing spondylitis synovial fluid. Ankylosing spondylitis blood appeared to carry a characteristic TCR beta motif of several highly homologous variants.

With 0 bases clipped from V and 3 bases from J, the junction kept 3 bases outside the gene matches. Germline CDR1 SGDLS, CDR2 YYNGEE. This CDR3 region has 16 residues. Quantitative molecular-barcoded 5'-RACE generated the TCR beta libraries. One entry per CDR3 protein results from TCRdb running MiXCR on the 5' RACE reads. The sample has roughly 8,100 distinct CDR3 sequences; around 8.2% are singletons. Judged by abundance, this clonotype is large. Antigen specificity is unknown. The receptor was derived from a male donor with ankylosing spondylitis or in good health (not recorded which). Sequencing was performed on blood, either unsorted or a sorted T cell fraction (not recorded which). The chain couples TRBV9 to TRBJ2-3; 11 nucleotides line up with TRBD1. As DNA, the CDR3 is TGTGCCAGCAGCGTAGAGGACAGGGGGCTTACAGATACGCAGTATTTT. Translation gives CASSVEDRGLTDTQYF.